Described below is a single T cell receptor beta chain sequence and its context. Vbeta (60) and Jbeta (13) primers were used in the PCR. Method: immunoSEQ multiplex PCR; TCRdb's copy keeps in-frame clones and lacks some. In the table there are over 110,000 clones, 70% to 80% of which are singletons. Trimming shortened V by 0 bases and J by 1 base, and 11 bases separated the two germline ends. CDR3 length equals 16 residues. Germline assignment: CDR1 LGHNT and CDR2 FRNRAP. The sample belongs to a study of cytomegalovirus exposure and HLA in healthy donors. The rearrangement uses TRBV12-5 and TRBJ2-3, with D uncertain. This clonotype was obtained from a woman aged 35 to 49 in good health and CMV-seropositive. The sample consisted of PBMCs. The CDR3 region is CASGLVLTQRTDTQYF. CDR3 DNA sequence: TGTGCTAGTGGTTTGGTACTAACGCAGCGCACAGATACGCAGTATTTT.